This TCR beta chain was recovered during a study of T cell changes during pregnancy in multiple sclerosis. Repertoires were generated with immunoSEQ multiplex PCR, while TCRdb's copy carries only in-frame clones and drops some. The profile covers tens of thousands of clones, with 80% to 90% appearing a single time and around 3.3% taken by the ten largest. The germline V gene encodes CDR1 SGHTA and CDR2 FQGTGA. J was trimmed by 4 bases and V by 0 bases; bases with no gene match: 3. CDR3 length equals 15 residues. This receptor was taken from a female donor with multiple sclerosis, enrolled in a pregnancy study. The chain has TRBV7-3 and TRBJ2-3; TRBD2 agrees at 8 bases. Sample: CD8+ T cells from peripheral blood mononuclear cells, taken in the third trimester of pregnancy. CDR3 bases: TGTGCCAGCAGCTTAACTAGCGGGGAGGCAGATACGCAGTATTTT. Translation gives CASSLTSGEADTQYF.